This passage covers 17 T cell receptor beta chains from one sample sequenced in a study of blood T cell repertoires in COVID-19 (dated by TCRdb to the early 2020s). The library was made by the immunoSEQ multiplex PCR assay. Sourced from immuneACCESS, this table was stored by TCRdb with only in-frame sequences that have V and J called. A share of the clones is absent; for the studies checked, an unresolved V gene accounts for under half, and the remainder has no known explanation. The sample table records about 180,000 clones; 80% of these occur just once. The ten biggest clones cover 6.5% to 8% of the sample. The sample taken for sequencing was peripheral blood. The receptor source for this set is a man between 65 and 85 years old with active or convalescent COVID-19.

V gene TRBV10-2 combines with J gene TRBJ1-5; no clear D gene. The CDR3 sequence is 12 residues long. The germline V gene has CDR1 WSHSY and CDR2 SAAADI. V was cut by 6 bases and J by 4 bases, with 7 bases left in between. In DNA, the CDR3 is TGCGCCAGCAGAAACCAGAATCAGCCCCAGCATTTT. The encoded protein is CASRNQNQPQHF.

This clone was seen more than once but under ten times. The J gene is TRBJ2-7, the V gene TRBV2; D is unclear. This CDR3 region has 12 residues. V lost 2 bases to trimming and J lost 12 bases, with 14 bases between them. Germline V gene sequence: CDR1 SNHLY, CDR2 FYNNEI. CDR3 sequence (DNA): TGTGCCAGCAGTGAAAGTCGCCGGTTCGGGTACTTC. It is translated as CASSESRRFGYF.

The rearrangement uses TRBV30 and TRBJ2-3; 9 bases match TRBD2. The CDR3 consists of 15 residues. Looked up from germline, CDR1 is GTSNPN and CDR2 is SVGIG (reference sequence). Trimming at V came to 0 bases and at J to 9 bases, leaving 10 bases not matched to a gene. CDR3 protein: CAWSVLGGGAGTQYF. CDR3 sequence (DNA): TGTGCCTGGAGTGTACTTGGCGGGGGGGCCGGGACGCAGTATTTT.

The chain employs TRBV5-1 and TRBJ2-1, with 8 bases aligning to TRBD1. Trimming took 0 bases from V and 7 from J; bases not matched to a gene: 6. Germline loops: CDR1 SGHRS, CDR2 YFSETQ. This CDR3 has 15 amino acids. CDR3: CASSLDQTGANEQFF. The CDR3, as DNA: TGCGCCAGCAGCTTGGATCAGACAGGGGCGAATGAGCAGTTCTTC.

The chain couples TRBV3-1 (or the pseudogene TRBV3-2) to TRBJ2-7; D might be TRBD1 (5 bases). Germline V gene lookup returns CDR1 LGHDT and CDR2 YNNKEL (reference sequence). Trimming pared 8 bases from V and 2 bases from J, leaving 13 bases between. The length of the CDR3 is 13 residues. CDR3: CASSRQWTYEQYF. The CDR3 DNA follows: TGTGCCAGCTCAAGACAGTGGACCTACGAGCAGTACTTC.

The CDR3, as DNA: TGTGCCAGCACCCTTTCCTCCGGGGGCACCGGGGAGCTGTTTTTT. Its translation is CASTLSSGGTGELFF. V usage is TRBV6-5 and J usage is TRBJ2-2; D may be TRBD2 (6 bases). V lost 7 bases and J 4 bases, leaving 16 bases between the germline ends. Germline V CDR1 and CDR2: MNHEY, SVGAGI. CDR3 size: 15 residues.

V gene TRBV13 combines with J gene TRBJ2-5, with 7 bases identical to TRBD2. This CDR3 comprises 15 residues. The junction had 10 bases not matched to a gene; V was cut back by 4 bases and J by 5 bases. Germline V gene sequence: CDR1 PRHDT, CDR2 FYEKMQ (reference sequence). In DNA, the CDR3 is TGTGCCAGCAGCTCGCTAAGGGGAGGGGTGGAGACCCAGTACTTC. Amino acid sequence: CASSSLRGGVETQYF.

V and J are TRBV19 and TRBJ1-1; weak D call: TRBD1 (6 bases). CDR1 and CDR2 from the germline V gene are LNHDA and SQIVND (reference sequence). Trimming took 10 bases from V and 3 from J, leaving 21 bases between them. This CDR3 is 15 amino acids long. The CDR3 loop reads CATLGVRGWDTEAFF. DNA of the CDR3: TGTGCCACCCTGGGGGTCAGGGGTTGGGACACTGAAGCTTTCTTT.

The J gene is TRBJ2-1, the V gene TRBV12-1; the DNA was not compared with TRBD2, the D call given in the table. TRBV12-1 is reported as a pseudogene. This CDR3 has 17 residues. CDR3 nucleotides: TGTGCCAGCAGCTTTGCCGAAAGGACTAGCTCCTACAATGAGCAGTTCTTC. It translates to CASSFAERTSSYNEQFF.

The gene calls are TRBV9 and TRBJ1-1, with a possible D match to TRBD1 (5 bases). CDR1 SGDLS and CDR2 YYNGEE come from the germline V gene. CDR3 length: 14 amino acids. The V and J ends lost 0 bases and 8 bases respectively, with 14 bases between them. This chain's CDR3 is CASSVEFGGGEAFF. For the CDR3, the DNA is TGTGCCAGCAGCGTAGAATTTGGGGGAGGAGAAGCTTTCTTT.

The rearrangement uses TRBV30 and TRBJ1-4, with D maybe TRBD1 (5 bases). This CDR3 has 12 amino acids. V gave up 7 bases and J gave up 11 bases, with 17 bases separating them. Germline lookup yields CDR1 GTSNPN and CDR2 SVGIG (reference sequence). Here the CDR3 DNA reads TGTGCCTCCTCCGGGGGTATAGAGAAACTGTTTTTT. It yields the protein CASSGGIEKLFF.

A few counts support this clone. The genes are TRBV12-3 or TRBV12-4 and TRBJ1-6, with TRBD1 as a possible D gene (6 bases). Trimming removed 8 bases from V and 8 bases from J, with 13 bases in between. This CDR3 region has 13 residues. DNA of the CDR3: TGTGCCAGCCGCGGGGGCAGACATTCACCCCTCCACTTT. It yields the protein CASRGGRHSPLHF.

This clone appeared a few times. The sample holds other DNA sequences that translate to the same CDR3. The chain recombines TRBV5-4 with TRBJ1-6; 7 positions match TRBD1. With V trimmed by 2 bases and J by 6 bases, 2 bases remained unmatched. Germline CDR1 SGHNT, CDR2 YYREEE (reference sequence). The CDR3 loop spans 14 amino acids. The CDR3, as DNA: TGTGCCAGCAGCTTAGACAGGGTTAATTCACCCCTCCACTTT. Residues: CASSLDRVNSPLHF.

The chain combines TRBV29-1 with TRBJ1-1; weak D call: TRBD1 (6 bases). The germline V gene has CDR1 SQVTM and CDR2 ANQGSEA. V dropped 6 bases and J dropped 7 bases, with 21 bases sitting between them. CDR3 length: 14 amino acids. The CDR3 sequence: CSVADRRGGNEAFF. CDR3 sequence (DNA): TGCAGCGTCGCCGACAGGCGAGGGGGAAATGAAGCTTTCTTT.

The rearrangement uses TRBV9 and TRBJ1-2, with 8 positions matching TRBD1. Germline V lookup: CDR1 SGDLS, CDR2 YYNGEE. This CDR3 region has 14 residues. J was trimmed by 6 bases and V by 4 bases; bases with no gene match: 8. The CDR3 spells CASSTRTGSDGYTF. The CDR3 nucleotides read TGTGCCAGCAGCACCCGGACAGGGTCGGATGGCTACACCTTC. The whole variable domain, filled in from reference TRBV9 and TRBJ1-2, reads DSGVTQTPKHLITATGQRVTLRCSPRSGDLSVYWYQQSLDQGLQFLIQYYNGEERAKGNILERFSAQQFPDLHSELNLSSLELGDSALYFCASSTRTGSDGYTFGSGTRLTVV.

This clone showed up just a few times. This chain uses TRBV7-8 with TRBJ2-7; 8 positions agree with TRBD1. Germline CDR1 is SGHVS and CDR2 is FQNEAQ. V lost 5 bases and J lost 6; bases outside the gene matches: 3. CDR3 length equals 12 residues. This CDR3 is CASSPDRGEQYF. The CDR3 DNA is TGTGCCAGCAGCCCCGACAGGGGCGAGCAGTACTTC.

This chain joins TRBV7-2 and TRBJ2-2; 8 bases align to TRBD1. V lost 4 bases, J lost 0 bases, and 1 base stayed unmatched. This CDR3 region has 15 residues. Germline-derived CDR1 and CDR2 are SGHTA and FQGNSA. The DNA for the CDR3 is TGTGCCAGCAGCTCAGGGGGCGCGAACACCGGGGAGCTGTTTTTT. Protein: CASSSGGANTGELFF.